A single sample is the source of the 8 T cell receptor beta chains below, sequenced in a study of blood T cell repertoires in COVID-19 (dated by TCRdb to the early 2020s). To prepare the library, the immunoSEQ multiplex PCR assay was applied. TCRdb took this table from immuneACCESS and kept in-frame rearrangements with V and J called. Such tables lack part of the clones; where checked against another copy, unresolved V genes explain under half of the gap, and the rest is unexplained. A total of over 250,000 clones appear in this sample, about nine tenths of them only once. The ten largest clones represent 2.2% of the sample. Material: peripheral blood. All receptors come from a man in his fifties or sixties with acute or convalescent COVID-19.

This clone is a singleton in its sample. This chain connects TRBV4-1 to TRBJ1-5; TRBD1 matches 7 bases. The CDR3 is 15 amino acids. Germline V CDR1 and CDR2: MGHRA, YSYEKL. V lost 4 bases and J lost 4; bases outside the gene matches: 7. The CDR3 spells CASSPGQAGNQPQHF. DNA of the CDR3: TGCGCCAGCAGCCCCGGACAGGCCGGGAATCAGCCCCAGCATTTT.

The chain links TRBV27 to TRBJ2-6; TRBD1 might be the D (5 bases). Germline values: CDR1 MNHEY, CDR2 SMNVEV (reference sequence). This CDR3 is built from 18 residues. Trimming removed 3 bases from V and 5 bases from J, with 20 bases in between. The CDR3 sequence is CASSLAGHSLVRANVLTF. CDR3 nucleotide sequence: TGTGCCAGCAGTTTGGCAGGGCACAGCCTAGTTAGGGCCAACGTCCTGACTTTC. The whole variable domain, remainder taken from reference TRBV27 and TRBJ2-6, is EAQVTQNPRYLITVTGKKLTVTCSQNMNHEYMSWYRQDPGLGLRQIYYSMNVEVTDKGDVPEGYKVSRKEKRNFPLILESPSPNQTSLYFCASSLAGHSLVRANVLTFGAGSRLTVL.

V and J are TRBV27 and TRBJ2-7, with a tentative D call TRBD1 (7 bases). The CDR3 spans 14 residues. Per the germline V gene, CDR1 is MNHEY and CDR2 is SMNVEV (reference sequence). The V and J ends lost 2 bases and 2 bases respectively, with 10 bases between them. For the CDR3, the DNA is TGTGCCAGCAGTTTAAGCAGGGGGGCCTACGAGCAGTACTTC. Its translation: CASSLSRGAYEQYF.

The V call is TRBV15, the J call TRBJ1-5; D gene unclear. Trimming cost V 4 bases and J 7 bases, with 8 bases left between them. CDR3 length: 12 amino acids. Germline values: CDR1 LNHNV, CDR2 YYDKDF (reference sequence). CDR3 bases: TGTGCCACCAGCATGGGAGGGCAGCCCCAGCATTTT. Translated: CATSMGGQPQHF. Based on the CDR3 plus reference TRBV15 and TRBJ1-5, the full variable domain is DAMVIQNPRYQVTQFGKPVTLSCSQTLNHNVMYWYQQKSSQAPKLLFHYYDKDFNNEADTPDNFQSRRPNTSFCFLDIRSPGLGDTAMYLCATSMGGQPQHFGDGTRLSIL.

V and J are TRBV5-4 and TRBJ2-7; 7 bases line up with TRBD1. The CDR3 contains 15 residues. Germline loops: CDR1 SGHNT, CDR2 YYREEE (reference sequence). V trimming: 5 bases; J trimming: 0 bases; junction bases outside the gene matches: 8. CDR3 DNA sequence: TGTGCCAGCAGTTTTGGGACAGCGGCCTCCTACGAGCAGTACTTC. Translated, it gives CASSFGTAASYEQYF. Full variable domain (missing parts from reference TRBV5-4 and TRBJ2-7): ETGVTQSPTHLIKTRGQQVTLRCSSQSGHNTVSWYQQALGQGPQFIFQYYREEENGRGNFPPRFSGLQFPNYSSELNVNALELDDSALYLCASSFGTAASYEQYFGPGTRLTVT.

The chain links TRBV2 to TRBJ1-2; 11 positions match TRBD1. The germline V gene has CDR1 SNHLY and CDR2 FYNNEI. The V and J ends lost 5 bases and 7 bases, in that order; junction bases with no gene match: 6. There are 14 residues in the CDR3. DNA of the CDR3: TGTGCCAGCAGTCCTAGGACAGGGGGCTTTGGCTACACCTTC. It translates to CASSPRTGGFGYTF.

The CDR3 DNA reads TGTGCCAGCAGTGAATCCATCTACGAGCAGTACTTC. Translated, it gives CASSESIYEQYF. The rearrangement joins TRBV6-1 to TRBJ2-7; D gene uncertain. There are 12 residues in the CDR3. CDR1 is MNHNS and CDR2 is SASEGT in the germline V gene. Deletions cut 2 bases from V and 3 bases from J, with 5 bases between.

This sequence joins TRBV4-1 and TRBJ2-7; 7 bases line up with TRBD1. Trimming cost V 4 bases and J 3 bases; bases outside gene matches: 3. The CDR3 is 13 residues long. Looked up from germline, CDR1 is MGHRA and CDR2 is YSYEKL. The CDR3 DNA follows: TGCGCCAGCAGCCGGGGACAGAACTACGAGCAGTACTTC. Translating gives CASSRGQNYEQYF.